This T cell receptor beta chain was recorded in a study of T cells after yellow fever vaccination. Germline V gene sequence: CDR1 MGHRA, CDR2 YSYEKL. Unmatched junction bases numbered 16, after V lost 4 bases and J lost 5 bases. The CDR3 is 17 amino acids. Using its own MiXCR run on the 5' RACE reads, TCRdb lists one record per CDR3 protein. The sample has a few hundred thousand distinct CDR3 sequences; 3% to 4.5% are singletons. The gene calls are TRBV4-1 and TRBJ2-7; 8 nucleotides agree with TRBD1. This receptor was obtained from a man aged 18 to 29 who received the YFV17D yellow fever vaccine. The sample was PBMCs, taken 5 days after the yellow fever booster vaccination. CDR3 amino acids: CASSLTSDRDRMDEQYF. In nucleotides, the CDR3 is TGCGCCAGCAGCCTAACATCCGACCGGGACAGGATGGACGAGCAGTACTTC.